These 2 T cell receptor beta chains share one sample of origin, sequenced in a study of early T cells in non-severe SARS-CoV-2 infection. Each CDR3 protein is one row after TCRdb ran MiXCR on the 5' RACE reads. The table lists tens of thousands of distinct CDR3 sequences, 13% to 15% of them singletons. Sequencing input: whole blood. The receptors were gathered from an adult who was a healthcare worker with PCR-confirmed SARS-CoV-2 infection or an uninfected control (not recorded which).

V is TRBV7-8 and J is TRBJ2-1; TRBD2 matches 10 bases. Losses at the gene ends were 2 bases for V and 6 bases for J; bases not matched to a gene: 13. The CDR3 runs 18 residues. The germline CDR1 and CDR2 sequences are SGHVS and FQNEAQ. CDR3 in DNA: TGTGCCAGCAGCTTAAAGGCGGATCTAGCGGGAGTAGGCAATGAGCAGTTCTTC. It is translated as CASSLKADLAGVGNEQFF.

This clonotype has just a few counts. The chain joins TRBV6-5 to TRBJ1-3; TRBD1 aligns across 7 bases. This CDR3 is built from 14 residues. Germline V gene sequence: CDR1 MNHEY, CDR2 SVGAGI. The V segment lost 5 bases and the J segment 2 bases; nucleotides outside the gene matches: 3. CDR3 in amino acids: CASSPTGPGNTIYF. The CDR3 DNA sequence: TGTGCCAGCAGTCCGACAGGGCCTGGAAACACCATATATTTT.